The sequence of this T cell receptor beta chain was determined in a study of T cell repertoires in cytomegalovirus infection. Study-wide context: The authors used CMV epitopes that were HLA-C-restricted (recently identified) and HLA-B-restricted (well studied). Both CMV infection and a matching HLA type were indicated by public TCR beta signatures. General study results and limits: Adding up the frequency of public TCR beta families identified people who carried CMV plus the relevant HLA. Clonotype analysis showed dominance of the ex vivo response by HLA-C-restricted CMV-specific TCR beta clonotypes.

To note about this clonotype: No antigen is known for it.

V lost 4 bases and J lost 5, with 17 bases in between. Germline V gene sequence: CDR1 MNHEY, CDR2 SMNVEV (reference sequence). The CDR3 spans 15 residues. TCRdb re-called the reads through MiXCR, storing one row per CDR3 protein. The data contain around 710,000 distinct CDR3 sequences, 25% to 35% of them singletons. The gene calls are TRBV27 and TRBJ2-5, with D perhaps TRBD2 (6 bases). The receptor's source is a human donor in good health (CMV status not recorded). Some clones in this sample may be carry-over from other donors' samples. The source material was cultured CD8+ T cells from PBMCs, sampled from culture after CMV antigen stimulation. The CDR3 region has the DNA TGTGCCAGCAGTTCCGGGACTCATCAATTGGAGACCCAGTACTTC. Its protein product is CASSSGTHQLETQYF.